Listed here are 3 T cell receptor beta chains from one sample, sequenced in a study of T cell responses to AZD1222 COVID-19 vaccine. Profiled with immunoSEQ multiplex PCR; TCRdb holds only in-frame clones, not every one. The sample carries approximately 130,000 clones, around nine tenths recorded once. Source: peripheral blood, taken on day 0 of AZD1222 vaccination. These TCRs come from an adult in good health.

The rearrangement links TRBV7-8 to TRBJ1-6; D unclear. Germline CDR1 is SGHVS and CDR2 is FQNEAQ. Between the trimmed V and J ends, which lost 2 bases and 8 bases, there was a span of 7 bases. The CDR3 runs 13 residues. CDR3 sequence reads: CASSLLFDSPLHF. The DNA of the CDR3 is TGTGCCAGCAGCTTACTTTTCGATTCACCCCTCCACTTT.

This rearrangement joins TRBV19 to TRBJ1-2, with D maybe TRBD1 (5 bases). The CDR3 sequence is 12 residues long. V lost 8 bases and J lost 8, with 15 bases in between. The germline V gene has CDR1 LNHDA and CDR2 SQIVND (reference sequence). The CDR3 protein is CASGTDQGGYTF. The CDR3 coding sequence is TGTGCCAGTGGGACGGACCAAGGAGGCTACACCTTC. Full variable domain (rest looked up from reference TRBV19 and TRBJ1-2): DGGITQSPKYLFRKEGQNVTLSCEQNLNHDAMYWYRQDPGQGLRLIYYSQIVNDFQKGDIAEGYSVSREKKESFPLTVTSAQKNPTAFYLCASGTDQGGYTFGSGTRLTVV.

The V call is TRBV2, the J call TRBJ2-7; D unresolved. This CDR3 region has 10 residues. V lost 6 bases, J lost 7 bases, and 7 bases lay in between. Germline V gives CDR1 SNHLY, CDR2 FYNNEI. The CDR3 protein is CASSMGEQYF. The CDR3 DNA follows: TGTGCCAGCAGCATGGGGGAGCAGTACTTC. The complete variable domain, with remaining parts taken from reference TRBV2 and TRBJ2-7, reads EPEVTQTPSHQVTQMGQEVILRCVPISNHLYFYWYRQILGQKVEFLVSFYNNEISEKSEIFDDQFSVERPDGSNFTLKIRSTKLEDSAMYFCASSMGEQYFGPGTRLTVT.